What follows describes a single T cell receptor beta chain. V dropped 7 bases and J dropped 4; count of bases not matched to a gene: 7. The CDR3 length is 14 residues. Germline CDR1 ENHRY, CDR2 SYGVKD. The data were taken from a study of T cell changes during pregnancy in multiple sclerosis. Sequencing was performed with immunoSEQ multiplex PCR; in TCRdb, only in-frame clones are kept and a portion is missing. The sample records around 55,000 clones, 85% to 95% being singletons. The sample in question was CD8+ T cells from peripheral blood mononuclear cells, obtained in the third trimester of pregnancy. The rearrangement joins TRBV10-3 to TRBJ1-1, with 9 bases aligning to TRBD1. The TCR comes from a female donor with multiple sclerosis, enrolled in a pregnancy study. CDR3 sequence (DNA): TGTGCCATCAAAGCAACGGACAGGGGCACTGAAGCTTTCTTT. Its protein product is CAIKATDRGTEAFF.